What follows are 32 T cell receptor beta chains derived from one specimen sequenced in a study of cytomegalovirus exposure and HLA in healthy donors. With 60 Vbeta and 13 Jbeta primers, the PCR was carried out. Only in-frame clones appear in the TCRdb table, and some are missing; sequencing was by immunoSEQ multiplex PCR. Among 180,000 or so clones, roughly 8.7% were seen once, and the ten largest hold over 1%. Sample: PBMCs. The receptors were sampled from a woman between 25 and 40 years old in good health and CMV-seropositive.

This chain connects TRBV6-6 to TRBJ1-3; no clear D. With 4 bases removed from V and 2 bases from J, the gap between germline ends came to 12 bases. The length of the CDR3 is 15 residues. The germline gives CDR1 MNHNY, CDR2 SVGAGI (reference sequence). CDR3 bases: TGTGCCAGCAGTTCCCCCGAGAGAGCTGGAAACACCATATATTTT. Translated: CASSSPERAGNTIYF.

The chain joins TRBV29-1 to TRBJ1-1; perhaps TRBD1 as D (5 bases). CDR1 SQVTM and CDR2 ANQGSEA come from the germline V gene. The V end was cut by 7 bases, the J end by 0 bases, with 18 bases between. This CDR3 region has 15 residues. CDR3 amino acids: CSATAQGGLNTEAFF. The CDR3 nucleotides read TGCAGCGCAACCGCCCAGGGCGGATTGAACACTGAAGCTTTCTTT.

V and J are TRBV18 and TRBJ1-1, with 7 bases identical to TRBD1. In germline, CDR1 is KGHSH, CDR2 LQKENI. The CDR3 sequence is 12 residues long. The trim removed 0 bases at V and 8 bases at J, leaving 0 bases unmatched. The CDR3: CASSPPGQEAFF. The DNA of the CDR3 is TGTGCCAGCTCACCACCGGGACAGGAAGCTTTCTTT.

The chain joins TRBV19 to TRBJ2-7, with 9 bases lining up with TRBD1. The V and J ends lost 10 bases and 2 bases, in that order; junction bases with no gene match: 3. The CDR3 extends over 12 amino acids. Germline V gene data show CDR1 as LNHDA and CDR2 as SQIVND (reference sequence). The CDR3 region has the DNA TGTGCCACCCGACAGGGGGCCTACGAGCAGTACTTC. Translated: CATRQGAYEQYF.

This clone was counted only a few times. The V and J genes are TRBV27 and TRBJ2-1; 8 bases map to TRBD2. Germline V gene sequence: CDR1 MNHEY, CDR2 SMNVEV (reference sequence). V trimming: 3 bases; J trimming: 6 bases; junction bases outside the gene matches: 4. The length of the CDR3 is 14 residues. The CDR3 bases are TGTGCCAGCAGTTTCAGCGGGAGCCGCAATGAGCAGTTCTTC. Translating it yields CASSFSGSRNEQFF.

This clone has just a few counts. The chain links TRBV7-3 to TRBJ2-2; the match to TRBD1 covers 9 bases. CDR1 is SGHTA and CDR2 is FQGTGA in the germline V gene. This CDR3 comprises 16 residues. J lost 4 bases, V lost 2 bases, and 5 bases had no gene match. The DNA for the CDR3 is TGTGCCAGCAGCTTACTGGGACAGGGATCCACCGGGGAGCTGTTTTTT. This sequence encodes CASSLLGQGSTGELFF.

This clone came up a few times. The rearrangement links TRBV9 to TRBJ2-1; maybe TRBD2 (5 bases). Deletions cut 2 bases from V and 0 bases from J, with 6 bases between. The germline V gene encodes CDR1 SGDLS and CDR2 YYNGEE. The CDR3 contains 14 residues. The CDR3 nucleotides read TGTGCCAGCAGCGTGGGGAGCTCCTACAATGAGCAGTTCTTC. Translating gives CASSVGSSYNEQFF.

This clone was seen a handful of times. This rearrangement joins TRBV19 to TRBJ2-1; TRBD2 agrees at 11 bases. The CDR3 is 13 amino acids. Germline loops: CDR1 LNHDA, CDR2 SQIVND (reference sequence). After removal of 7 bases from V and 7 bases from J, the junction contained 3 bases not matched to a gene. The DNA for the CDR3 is TGTGCCAGTACTAGCGGGAGGAGGAATGAGCAGTTCTTC. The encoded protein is CASTSGRRNEQFF. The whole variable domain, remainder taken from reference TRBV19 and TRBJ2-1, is DGGITQSPKYLFRKEGQNVTLSCEQNLNHDAMYWYRQDPGQGLRLIYYSQIVNDFQKGDIAEGYSVSREKKESFPLTVTSAQKNPTAFYLCASTSGRRNEQFFGPGTRLTVL.

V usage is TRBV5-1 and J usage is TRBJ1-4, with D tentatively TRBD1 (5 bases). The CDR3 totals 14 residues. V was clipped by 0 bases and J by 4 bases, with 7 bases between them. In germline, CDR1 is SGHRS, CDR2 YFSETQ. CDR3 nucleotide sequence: TGCGCCAGCAGCTTGGGGGACTTTAATGAAAAACTGTTTTTT. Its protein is CASSLGDFNEKLFF.

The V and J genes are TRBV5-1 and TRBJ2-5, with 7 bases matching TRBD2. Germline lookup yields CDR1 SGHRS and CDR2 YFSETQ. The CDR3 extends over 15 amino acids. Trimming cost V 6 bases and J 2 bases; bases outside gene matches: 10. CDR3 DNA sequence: TGCGCCAGCACCAACCCGGGGGGAGGACAAGAGACCCAGTACTTC. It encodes CASTNPGGGQETQYF. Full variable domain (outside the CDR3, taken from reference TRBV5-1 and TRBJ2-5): KAGVTQTPRYLIKTRGQQVTLSCSPISGHRSVSWYQQTPGQGLQFLFEYFSETQRNKGNFPGRFSGRQFSNSRSEMNVSTLELGDSALYLCASTNPGGGQETQYFGPGTRLLVL.

The CDR3 bases are TGTGCCAGCAGTAGCCCAGGGTTGGACACTGAAGCTTTCTTT. Its protein product is CASSSPGLDTEAFF. The chain has TRBV6-1 and TRBJ1-1; D possibly corresponds to TRBD1 (5 bases). With 5 bases removed from V and 3 bases from J, the gap between germline ends came to 13 bases. In germline, CDR1 is MNHNS, CDR2 SASEGT. The CDR3 spans 14 residues.

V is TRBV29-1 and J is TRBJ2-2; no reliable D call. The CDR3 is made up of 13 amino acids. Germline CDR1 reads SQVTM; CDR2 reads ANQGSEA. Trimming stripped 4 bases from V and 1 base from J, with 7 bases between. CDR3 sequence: CSVVVGNTGELFF. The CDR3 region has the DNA TGCAGCGTTGTTGTCGGGAACACCGGGGAGCTGTTTTTT.

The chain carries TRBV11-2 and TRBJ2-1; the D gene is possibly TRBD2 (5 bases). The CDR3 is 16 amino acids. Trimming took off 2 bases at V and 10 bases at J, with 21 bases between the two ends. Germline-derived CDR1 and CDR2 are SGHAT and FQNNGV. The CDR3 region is CASSLRMTDRGGEQFF. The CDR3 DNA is TGTGCCAGCAGCTTAAGGATGACTGACCGCGGCGGGGAGCAGTTCTTC.

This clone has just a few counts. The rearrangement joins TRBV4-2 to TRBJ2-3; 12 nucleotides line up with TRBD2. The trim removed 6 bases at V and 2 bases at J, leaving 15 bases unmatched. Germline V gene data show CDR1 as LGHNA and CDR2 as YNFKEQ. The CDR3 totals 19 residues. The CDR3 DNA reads TGTGCCAGCAGTGGCGAGGTGGGACTAGCGGGTGGACCCACAGATACGCAGTATTTT. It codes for CASSGEVGLAGGPTDTQYF.

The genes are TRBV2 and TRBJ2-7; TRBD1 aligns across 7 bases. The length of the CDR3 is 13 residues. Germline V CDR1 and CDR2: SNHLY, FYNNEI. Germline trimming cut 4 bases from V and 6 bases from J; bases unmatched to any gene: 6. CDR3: CASSADRAGEQYF. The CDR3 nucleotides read TGTGCCAGCAGTGCTGACAGGGCCGGCGAGCAGTACTTC.

CDR3 sequence: CASSLMGARKDGYTF. Here the CDR3 DNA reads TGTGCCAGCAGTTTAATGGGGGCACGTAAGGATGGCTACACCTTC. This chain links TRBV27 with TRBJ1-2; perhaps TRBD1 as D (6 bases). Trimming removed 2 bases from V and 6 bases from J, with 16 bases in between. The germline CDR1 and CDR2 sequences are MNHEY and SMNVEV (reference sequence). CDR3 length: 15 amino acids.

CDR3 sequence reads: CATSRHGQETQYF. Written as DNA, the CDR3 is TGTGCCACCAGCAGACACGGACAGGAGACCCAGTACTTC. The chain carries TRBV15 and TRBJ2-5, with a tentative D call TRBD1 (6 bases). V lost 2 bases and J lost 5, with 9 bases in between. This CDR3 spans 13 amino acids. The germline V gene has CDR1 LNHNV and CDR2 YYDKDF (reference sequence).

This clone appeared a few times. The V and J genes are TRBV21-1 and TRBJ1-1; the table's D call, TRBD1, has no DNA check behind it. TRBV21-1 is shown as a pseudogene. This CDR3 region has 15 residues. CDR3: CASSQTGQGAREAFF. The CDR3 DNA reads TGTGCCAGCAGCCAGACCGGACAGGGGGCTCGTGAAGCTTTCTTT.

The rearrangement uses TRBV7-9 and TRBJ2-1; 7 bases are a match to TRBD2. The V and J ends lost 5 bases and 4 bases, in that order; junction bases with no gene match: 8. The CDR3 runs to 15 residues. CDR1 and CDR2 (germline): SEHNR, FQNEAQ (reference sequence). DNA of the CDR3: TGTGCCAGCAGCATTTCGACTAGCAGATACAATGAGCAGTTCTTC. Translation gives CASSISTSRYNEQFF.

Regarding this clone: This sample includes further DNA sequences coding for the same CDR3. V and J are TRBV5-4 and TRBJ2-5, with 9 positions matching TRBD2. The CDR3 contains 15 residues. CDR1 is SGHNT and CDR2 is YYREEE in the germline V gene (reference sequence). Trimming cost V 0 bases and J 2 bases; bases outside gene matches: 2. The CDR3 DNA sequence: TGTGCCAGCAGCTTGGGTCTAGCGGGGCAAGAGACCCAGTACTTC. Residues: CASSLGLAGQETQYF.

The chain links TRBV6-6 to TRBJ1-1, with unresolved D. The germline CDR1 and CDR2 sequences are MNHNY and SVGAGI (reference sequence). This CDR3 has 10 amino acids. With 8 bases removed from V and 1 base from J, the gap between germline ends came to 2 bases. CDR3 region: CASQNTEAFF. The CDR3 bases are TGTGCCAGCCAGAACACTGAAGCTTTCTTT.

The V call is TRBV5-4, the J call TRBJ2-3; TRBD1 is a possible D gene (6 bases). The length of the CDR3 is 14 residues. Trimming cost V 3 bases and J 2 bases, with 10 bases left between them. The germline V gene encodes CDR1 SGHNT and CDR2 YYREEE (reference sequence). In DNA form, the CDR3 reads TGTGCCAGCAGCTCGGGACAAAACACAGATACGCAGTATTTT. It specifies CASSSGQNTDTQYF.

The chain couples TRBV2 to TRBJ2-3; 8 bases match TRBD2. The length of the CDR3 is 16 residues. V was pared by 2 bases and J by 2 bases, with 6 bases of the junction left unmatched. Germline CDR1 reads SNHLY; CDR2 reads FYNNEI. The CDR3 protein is CASSESSSGSTDTQYF. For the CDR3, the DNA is TGTGCCAGCAGTGAATCGTCTAGCGGGTCCACAGATACGCAGTATTTT.

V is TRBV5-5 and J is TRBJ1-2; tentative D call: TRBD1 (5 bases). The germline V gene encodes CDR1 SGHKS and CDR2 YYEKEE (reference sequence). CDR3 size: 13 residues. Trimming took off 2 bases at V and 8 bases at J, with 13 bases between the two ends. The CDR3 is CASSFAGEGGYTF. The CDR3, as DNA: TGTGCCAGCAGCTTCGCGGGGGAGGGAGGCTACACCTTC.

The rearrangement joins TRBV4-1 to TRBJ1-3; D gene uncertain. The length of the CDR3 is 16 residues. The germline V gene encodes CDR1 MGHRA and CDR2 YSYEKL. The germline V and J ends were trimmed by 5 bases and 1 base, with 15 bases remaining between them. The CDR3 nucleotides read TGCGCCAGCAGCAACCCCCTGACACCTTCTGGAAACACCATATATTTT. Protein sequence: CASSNPLTPSGNTIYF.

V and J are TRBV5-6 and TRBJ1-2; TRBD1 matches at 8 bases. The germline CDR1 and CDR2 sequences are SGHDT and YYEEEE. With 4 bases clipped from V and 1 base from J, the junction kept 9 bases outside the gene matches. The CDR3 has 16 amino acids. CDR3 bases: TGTGCCAGCAGCCCCTACGGGACAGGACTTAACTATGGCTACACCTTC. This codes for CASSPYGTGLNYGYTF.

The CDR3 bases are TGTGCCAGCAGTACCGACAGGGGGCGGAAGAACACTGAAGCTTTCTTT. Translating gives CASSTDRGRKNTEAFF. V and J are TRBV6-4 and TRBJ1-1, with TRBD1 matching 10 bases. The J segment lost 1 base and the V segment lost 5 bases, leaving 7 bases of the junction unmatched. The CDR3 has 16 amino acids. From germline, CDR1 is MRHNA and CDR2 SNTAGT.

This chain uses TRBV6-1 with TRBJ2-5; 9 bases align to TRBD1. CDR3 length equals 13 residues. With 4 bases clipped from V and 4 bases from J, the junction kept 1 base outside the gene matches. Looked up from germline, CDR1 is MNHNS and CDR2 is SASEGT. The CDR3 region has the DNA TGTGCCAGCAGTGCGGACAGGGGAGAGACCCAGTACTTC. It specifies CASSADRGETQYF.

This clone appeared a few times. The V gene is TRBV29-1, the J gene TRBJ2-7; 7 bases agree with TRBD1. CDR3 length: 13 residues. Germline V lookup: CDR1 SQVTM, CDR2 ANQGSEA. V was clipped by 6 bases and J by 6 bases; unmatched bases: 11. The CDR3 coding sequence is TGCAGCGTGAAAGAGGGGGCTCGCTGCGAGCAGTACTTC. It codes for CSVKEGARCEQYF.

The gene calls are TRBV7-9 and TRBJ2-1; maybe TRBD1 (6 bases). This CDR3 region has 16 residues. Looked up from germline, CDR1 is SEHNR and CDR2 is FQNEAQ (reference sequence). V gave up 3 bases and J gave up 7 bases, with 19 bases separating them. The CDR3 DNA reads TGTGCCAGCAGCTTGGGGGCAAGCGAGGTGCGGAATGAGCAGTTCTTC. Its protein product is CASSLGASEVRNEQFF.

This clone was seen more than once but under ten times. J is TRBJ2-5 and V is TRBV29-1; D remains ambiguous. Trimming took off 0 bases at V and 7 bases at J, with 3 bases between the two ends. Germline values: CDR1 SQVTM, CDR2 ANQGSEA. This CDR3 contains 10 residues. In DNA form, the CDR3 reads TGCAGCGTTGAAGACGGGACCCAGTACTTC. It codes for CSVEDGTQYF. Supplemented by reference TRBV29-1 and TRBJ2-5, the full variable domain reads SAVISQKPSRDICQRGTSLTIQCQVDSQVTMMFWYRQQPGQSLTLIATANQGSEATYESGFVIDKFPISRPNLTFSTLTVSNMSPEDSSIYLCSVEDGTQYFGPGTRLLVL.

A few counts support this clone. The CDR3 is CAWSEDRGFHGYTF. The CDR3 DNA sequence: TGTGCCTGGAGTGAAGACAGGGGGTTTCATGGCTACACCTTC. The chain recombines TRBV30 with TRBJ1-2, with 9 bases fitting TRBD1. The germline gives CDR1 GTSNPN, CDR2 SVGIG (reference sequence). The CDR3 is made up of 14 amino acids. The J segment lost 6 bases and the V segment lost 1 base, leaving 6 bases of the junction unmatched.